These 4 T cell receptor beta chains share one sample of origin, sequenced in a study of blood T cell repertoires in COVID-19. Sequenced by immunoSEQ multiplex PCR; TCRdb stores in-frame clones only, minus some. The profile covers approximately 320,000 clones, with 90% appearing a single time and around 2.7% taken by the ten largest. Sequenced sample: PBMCs or T cells enriched from blood (not recorded which). The receptors were gathered from a man aged 60-69 years who had recovered from COVID-19.

This clone appeared once. The V and J genes are TRBV10-1 and TRBJ2-4; tentatively, D is TRBD2 (6 bases). This CDR3 spans 18 amino acids. Germline values: CDR1 WNHNN, CDR2 SYGVQD (reference sequence). V was shortened by 4 bases and J by 0 bases, with 19 bases between the two germline ends. CDR3 sequence reads: CASSVGPGGELAKNIQYF. Here the CDR3 DNA reads TGCGCCAGCAGTGTCGGGCCCGGGGGTGAATTAGCCAAAAACATTCAGTACTTC.

The chain has TRBV5-6 and TRBJ2-1, with 14 bases matching TRBD2. The germline gives CDR1 SGHDT, CDR2 YYEEEE. The CDR3 totals 16 residues. With 5 bases clipped from V and 9 bases from J, the junction kept 10 bases outside the gene matches. The CDR3 region is CASREGTSGRYSEQFF. The CDR3 bases are TGTGCCAGCAGGGAGGGGACTAGCGGGAGATATAGTGAGCAGTTCTTC.

The chain has TRBV11-3 and TRBJ1-1; D gene ambiguous. The CDR3 has 12 amino acids. Per the germline V gene, CDR1 is SGHNT and CDR2 is YENEEA. The V end was cut by 4 bases, the J end by 4 bases, with 7 bases between. CDR3 coding DNA: TGTGCCAGCAGCTCAGGCTCCACTGAAGCTTTCTTT. It encodes CASSSGSTEAFF.

This clone was seen just once. The chain uses TRBV28 and TRBJ1-2; possible D gene TRBD1, 5 bases. V lost 7 bases to trimming and J lost 0 bases, with 15 bases between them. The CDR3 covers 15 residues. In germline, CDR1 is MDHEN, CDR2 SYDVKM. Written as DNA, the CDR3 is TGTGCCAGCAACACGGGGGGTAACTCTAACTATGGCTACACCTTC. Encoded protein: CASNTGGNSNYGYTF.